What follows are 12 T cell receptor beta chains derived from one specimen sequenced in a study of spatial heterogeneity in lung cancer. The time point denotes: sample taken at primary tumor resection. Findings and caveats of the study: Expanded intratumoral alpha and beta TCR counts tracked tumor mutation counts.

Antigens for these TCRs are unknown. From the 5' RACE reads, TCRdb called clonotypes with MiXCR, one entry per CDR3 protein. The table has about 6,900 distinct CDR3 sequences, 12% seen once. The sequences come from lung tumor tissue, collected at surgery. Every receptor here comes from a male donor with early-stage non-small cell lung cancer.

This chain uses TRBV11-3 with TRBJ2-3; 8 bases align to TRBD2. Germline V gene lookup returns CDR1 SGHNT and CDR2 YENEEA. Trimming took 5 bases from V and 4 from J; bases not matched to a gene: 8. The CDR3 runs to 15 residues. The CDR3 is CASSPSGRAADTQYF. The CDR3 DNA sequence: TGTGCCAGCAGCCCCTCCGGGAGGGCGGCAGATACGCAGTATTTT.

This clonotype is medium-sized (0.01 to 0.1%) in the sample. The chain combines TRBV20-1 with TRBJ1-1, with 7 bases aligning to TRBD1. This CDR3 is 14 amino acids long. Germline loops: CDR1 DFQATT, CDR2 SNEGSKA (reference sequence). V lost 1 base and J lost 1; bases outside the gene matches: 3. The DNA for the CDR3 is TGCAGTGCTAGAGCAAGGACAGGGAACACTGAAGCTTTCTTT. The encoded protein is CSARARTGNTEAFF.

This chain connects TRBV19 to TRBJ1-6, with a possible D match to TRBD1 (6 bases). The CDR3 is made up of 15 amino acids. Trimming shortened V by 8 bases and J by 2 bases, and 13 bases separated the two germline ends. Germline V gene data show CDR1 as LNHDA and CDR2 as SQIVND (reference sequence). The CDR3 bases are TGTGCCAGTTCAGGGGTCCGCGCCTATAATTCACCCCTCCACTTT. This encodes CASSGVRAYNSPLHF.

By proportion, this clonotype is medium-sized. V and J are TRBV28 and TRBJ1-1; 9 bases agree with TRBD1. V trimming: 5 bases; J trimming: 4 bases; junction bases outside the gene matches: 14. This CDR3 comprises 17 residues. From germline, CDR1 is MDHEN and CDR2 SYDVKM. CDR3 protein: CASSTLGTGKQGTEAFF. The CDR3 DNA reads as TGTGCCAGCAGTACCCTTGGGACAGGGAAGCAGGGCACTGAAGCTTTCTTT. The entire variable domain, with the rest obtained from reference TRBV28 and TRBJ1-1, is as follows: DVKVTQSSRYLVKRTGEKVFLECVQDMDHENMFWYRQDPGLGLRLIYFSYDVKMKEKGDIPEGYSVSREKKERFSLILESASTNQTSMYLCASSTLGTGKQGTEAFFGQGTRLTVV.

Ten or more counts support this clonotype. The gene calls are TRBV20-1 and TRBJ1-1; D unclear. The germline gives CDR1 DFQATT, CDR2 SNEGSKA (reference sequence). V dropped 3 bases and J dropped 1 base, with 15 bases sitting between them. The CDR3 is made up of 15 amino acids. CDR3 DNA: TGCAGTGCTAGTCCAGCAGGCCTCACGAACACTGAAGCTTTCTTT. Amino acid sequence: CSASPAGLTNTEAFF.

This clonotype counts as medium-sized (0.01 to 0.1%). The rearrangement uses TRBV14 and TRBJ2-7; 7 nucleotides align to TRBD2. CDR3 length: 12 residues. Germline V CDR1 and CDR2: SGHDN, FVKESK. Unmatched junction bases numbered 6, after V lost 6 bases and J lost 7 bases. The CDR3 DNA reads TGTGCCAGCAGTCACCTGGGGGGGGAGCAGTACTTC. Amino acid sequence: CASSHLGGEQYF.

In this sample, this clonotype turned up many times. The CDR3 region has the DNA TGCGCCAGCAGTGCAGATACGCAGTATTTT. This translates into CASSADTQYF. The rearrangement links TRBV10-1 to TRBJ2-3; D ambiguous. Per germline, CDR1 WNHNN and CDR2 SYGVQD (reference sequence). Trimming stripped 4 bases from V and 4 bases from J, with 0 bases between. The CDR3 is 10 amino acids.

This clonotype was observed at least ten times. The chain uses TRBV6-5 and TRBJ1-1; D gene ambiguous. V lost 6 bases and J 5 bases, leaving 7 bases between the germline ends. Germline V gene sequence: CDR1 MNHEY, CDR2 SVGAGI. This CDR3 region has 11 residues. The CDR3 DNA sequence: TGTGCCAGCAGCTCTCAAACTGAAGCTTTCTTT. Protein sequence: CASSSQTEAFF.

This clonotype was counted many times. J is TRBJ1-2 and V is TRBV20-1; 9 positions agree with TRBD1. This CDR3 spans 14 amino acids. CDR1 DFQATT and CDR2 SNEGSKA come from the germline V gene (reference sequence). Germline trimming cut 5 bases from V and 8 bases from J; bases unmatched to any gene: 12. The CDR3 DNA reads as TGCAGTGCTTTCCCTCTCGACAGGGGGGACGGCTACACCTTC. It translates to CSAFPLDRGDGYTF.

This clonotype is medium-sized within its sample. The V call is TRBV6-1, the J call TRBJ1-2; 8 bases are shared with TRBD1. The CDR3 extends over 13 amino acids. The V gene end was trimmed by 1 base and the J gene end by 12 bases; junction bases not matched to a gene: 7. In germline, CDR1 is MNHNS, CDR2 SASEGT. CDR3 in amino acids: CASSEVGTGYHTF. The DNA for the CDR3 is TGTGCCAGCAGTGAAGTTGGGACAGGTTATCACACCTTC.

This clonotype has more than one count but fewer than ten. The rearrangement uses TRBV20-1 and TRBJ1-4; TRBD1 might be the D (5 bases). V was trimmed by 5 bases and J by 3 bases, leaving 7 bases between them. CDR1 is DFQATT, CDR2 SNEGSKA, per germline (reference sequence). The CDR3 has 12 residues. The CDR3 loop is CSAVGANEKLFF. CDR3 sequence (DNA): TGCAGTGCTGTGGGGGCTAATGAAAAACTGTTTTTT.

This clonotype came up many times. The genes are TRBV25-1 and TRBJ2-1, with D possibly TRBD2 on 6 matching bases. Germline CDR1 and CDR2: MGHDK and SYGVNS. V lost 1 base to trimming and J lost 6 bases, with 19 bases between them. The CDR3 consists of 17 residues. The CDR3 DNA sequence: TGTGCCAGCAGTGAATTGGGGTCGGCGCGGGGAGTCAATGAGCAGTTCTTC. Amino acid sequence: CASSELGSARGVNEQFF.